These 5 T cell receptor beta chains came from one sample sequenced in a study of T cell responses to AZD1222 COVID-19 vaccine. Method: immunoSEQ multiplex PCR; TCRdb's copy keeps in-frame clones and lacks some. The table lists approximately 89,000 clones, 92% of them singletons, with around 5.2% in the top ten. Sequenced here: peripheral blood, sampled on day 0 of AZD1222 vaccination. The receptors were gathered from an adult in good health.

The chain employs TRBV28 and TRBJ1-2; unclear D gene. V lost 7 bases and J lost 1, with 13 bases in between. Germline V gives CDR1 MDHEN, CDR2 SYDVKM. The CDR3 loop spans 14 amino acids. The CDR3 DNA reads TGTGCCAGCATACGTTTGCCAGATAACTATGGCTACACCTTC. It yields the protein CASIRLPDNYGYTF.

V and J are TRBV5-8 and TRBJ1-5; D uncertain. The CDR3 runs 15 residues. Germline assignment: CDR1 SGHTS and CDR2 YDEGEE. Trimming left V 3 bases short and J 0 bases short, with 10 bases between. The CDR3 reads CASSSSGYSNQPQHF. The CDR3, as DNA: TGTGCCAGCAGCTCCTCGGGCTATAGCAATCAGCCCCAGCATTTT.

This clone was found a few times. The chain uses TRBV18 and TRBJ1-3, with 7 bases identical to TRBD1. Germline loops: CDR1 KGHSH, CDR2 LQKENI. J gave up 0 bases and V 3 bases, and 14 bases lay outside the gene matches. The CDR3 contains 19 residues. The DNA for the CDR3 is TGTGCCAGCTCACCCACGCCTTTGACAGGGCCTTTCTCTGGAAACACCATATATTTT. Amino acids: CASSPTPLTGPFSGNTIYF.

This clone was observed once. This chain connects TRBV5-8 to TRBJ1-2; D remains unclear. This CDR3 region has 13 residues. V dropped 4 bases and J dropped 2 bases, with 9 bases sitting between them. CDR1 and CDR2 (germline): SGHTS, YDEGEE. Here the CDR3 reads CASSDGVNYGYTF. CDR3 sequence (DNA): TGTGCCAGCAGCGACGGGGTCAACTATGGCTACACCTTC.

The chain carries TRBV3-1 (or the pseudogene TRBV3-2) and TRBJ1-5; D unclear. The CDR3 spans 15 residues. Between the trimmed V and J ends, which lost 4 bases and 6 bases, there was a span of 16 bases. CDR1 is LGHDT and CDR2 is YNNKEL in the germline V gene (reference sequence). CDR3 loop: CASSPAQGLSQPQHF. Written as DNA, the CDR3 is TGTGCCAGCAGCCCGGCGCAAGGGTTGAGTCAGCCCCAGCATTTT.